Below, 6 T cell receptor beta chains from the same sample are listed, as sequenced in a study of human T cells and chemical hapten exposure. TCRdb ran MiXCR on the RACE reads and lists one entry per CDR3 protein. The data contain approximately 400,000 distinct CDR3 sequences, 5.1% of them singletons. Specified time point: pre-sensitization, week 0. As to treatment: therapeutic diphenylcyclopropenone sensitization with weekly scalp DPC. Sequencing was performed on whole blood, taken in connection with sensitization to the hapten diphenylcyclopropenone (DPC). Receptors originate from a woman aged 50 to 60 with alopecia areata. Some clones in this sample may be carry-over from other donors' samples.

This clonotype was recorded a few times. The chain employs TRBV7-2 and TRBJ2-1, with D perhaps TRBD2 (6 bases). The V gene lost 3 bases and the J gene lost 10 bases, with 13 bases spanning the gap. The CDR3 is made up of 13 amino acids. From germline, CDR1 is SGHTA and CDR2 FQGNSA. The CDR3 is CASSLGLVGEQFF. CDR3 bases: TGTGCCAGCAGCTTGGGACTGGTCGGAGAGCAGTTCTTC.

The V and J genes are TRBV6-5 and TRBJ2-2; 11 nucleotides align to TRBD1. J lost 7 bases, V lost 4 bases, and 8 bases had no gene match. The CDR3 consists of 16 residues. Germline CDR1 reads MNHEY; CDR2 reads SVGAGI. This CDR3 is CASSFTGTGGNGELFF. CDR3 sequence (DNA): TGTGCCAGCAGTTTTACCGGGACAGGGGGGAACGGGGAGCTGTTTTTT.

This clonotype was picked up many times. The chain links TRBV6-2 or TRBV6-3 to TRBJ2-7, with TRBD2 as a possible D gene (6 bases). V lost 0 bases to trimming and J lost 2 bases, with 11 bases between them. The length of the CDR3 is 15 residues. The germline CDR1 and CDR2 sequences are MNHEY and SVGEGT. The CDR3 bases are TGTGCCAGCAGTTACTCGAGACTAGGGACCTACGAGCAGTACTTC. Protein: CASSYSRLGTYEQYF.

The V gene is TRBV4-1, the J gene TRBJ2-7; 8 bases match TRBD1. With V trimmed by 0 bases and J by 4 bases, 8 bases remained unmatched. In germline, CDR1 is MGHRA, CDR2 YSYEKL. The CDR3 runs 16 residues. The CDR3: CASSQDGGTGYYEQYF. CDR3 DNA sequence: TGCGCCAGCAGCCAAGATGGCGGGACAGGTTATTACGAGCAGTACTTC.

In its sample, this clonotype was seen many times. This chain links TRBV24-1 with TRBJ2-1; 8 bases match TRBD1. The CDR3 is made up of 15 amino acids. After removal of 6 bases from V and 2 bases from J, the junction contained 5 bases not matched to a gene. The germline V gene encodes CDR1 KGHDR and CDR2 SFDVKD. DNA of the CDR3: TGTGCCACCAGTCCCCGGGACAGGCCCTACAATGAGCAGTTCTTC. Translation: CATSPRDRPYNEQFF.

This clonotype was picked up many times. The chain uses TRBV6-2 or TRBV6-3 and TRBJ2-7; 9 nucleotides line up with TRBD1. J was trimmed by 7 bases and V by 7 bases; bases with no gene match: 5. Germline lookup yields CDR1 MNHEY and CDR2 SVGEGT. This CDR3 comprises 12 residues. The DNA for the CDR3 is TGTGCCAGCACCGGGACAGGGCGGGAGCAGTACTTC. Translating gives CASTGTGREQYF.